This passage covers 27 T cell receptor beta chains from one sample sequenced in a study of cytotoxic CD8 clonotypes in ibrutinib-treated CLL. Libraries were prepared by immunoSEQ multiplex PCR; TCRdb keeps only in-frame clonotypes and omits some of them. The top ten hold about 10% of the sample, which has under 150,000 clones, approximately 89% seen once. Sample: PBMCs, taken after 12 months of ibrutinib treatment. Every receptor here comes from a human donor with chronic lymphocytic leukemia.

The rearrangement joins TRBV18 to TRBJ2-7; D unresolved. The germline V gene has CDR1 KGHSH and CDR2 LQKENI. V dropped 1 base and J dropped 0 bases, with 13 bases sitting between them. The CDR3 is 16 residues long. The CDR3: CASSPLITASSYEQYF. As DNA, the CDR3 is TGTGCCAGCTCACCACTTATAACAGCCAGCTCCTACGAGCAGTACTTC.

CDR3 sequence (DNA): TGTGCCAGCAACCCCGGGACAGGGGACACCAGGCCCCTCCCCCTGTTTTTT. This codes for CASNPGTGDTRPLPLFF. The V call is TRBV28, the J call TRBJ2-2; TRBD1 aligns across 10 bases. With 7 bases clipped from V and 14 bases from J, the junction kept 22 bases outside the gene matches. Germline lookup yields CDR1 MDHEN and CDR2 SYDVKM. This CDR3 contains 17 residues.

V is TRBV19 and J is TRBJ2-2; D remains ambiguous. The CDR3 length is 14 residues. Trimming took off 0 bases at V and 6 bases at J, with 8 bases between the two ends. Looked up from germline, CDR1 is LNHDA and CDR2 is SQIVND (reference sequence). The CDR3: CASSIEGWAGELFF. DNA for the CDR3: TGTGCCAGTAGTATAGAGGGGTGGGCCGGGGAGCTGTTTTTT.

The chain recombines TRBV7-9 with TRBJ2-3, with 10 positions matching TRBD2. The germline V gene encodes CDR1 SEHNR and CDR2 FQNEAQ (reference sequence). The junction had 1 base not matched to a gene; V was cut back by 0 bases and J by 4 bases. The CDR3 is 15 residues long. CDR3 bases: TGTGCCAGCAGCTTAGCTGGACTAGCGGCAGATACGCAGTATTTT. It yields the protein CASSLAGLAADTQYF. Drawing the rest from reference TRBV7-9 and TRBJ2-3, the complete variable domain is DTGVSQNPRHKITKRGQNVTFRCDPISEHNRLYWYRQTLGQGPEFLTYFQNEAQLEKSRLLSDRFSAERPKGSFSTLEIQRTEQGDSAMYLCASSLAGLAADTQYFGPGTRLTVL.

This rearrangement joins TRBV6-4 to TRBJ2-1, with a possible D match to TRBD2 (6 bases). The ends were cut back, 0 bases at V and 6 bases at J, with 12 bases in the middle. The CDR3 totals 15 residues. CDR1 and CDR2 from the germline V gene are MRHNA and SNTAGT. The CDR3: CASSDSGTGINEQFF. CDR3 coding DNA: TGTGCCAGCAGTGACTCCGGGACTGGTATCAATGAGCAGTTCTTC.

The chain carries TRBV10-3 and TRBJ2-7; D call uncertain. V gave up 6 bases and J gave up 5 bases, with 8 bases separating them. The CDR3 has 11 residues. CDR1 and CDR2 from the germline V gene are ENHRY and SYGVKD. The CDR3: CAISASNEQYF. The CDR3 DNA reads TGTGCCATCAGCGCTAGTAACGAGCAGTACTTC.

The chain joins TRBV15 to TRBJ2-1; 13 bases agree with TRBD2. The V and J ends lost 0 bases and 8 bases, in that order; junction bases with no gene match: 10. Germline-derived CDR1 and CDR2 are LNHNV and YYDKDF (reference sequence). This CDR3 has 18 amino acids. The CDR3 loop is CATSRDPTTSGRWDEQFF. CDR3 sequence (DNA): TGTGCCACCAGCAGAGACCCGACGACTAGCGGGAGGTGGGATGAGCAGTTCTTC.

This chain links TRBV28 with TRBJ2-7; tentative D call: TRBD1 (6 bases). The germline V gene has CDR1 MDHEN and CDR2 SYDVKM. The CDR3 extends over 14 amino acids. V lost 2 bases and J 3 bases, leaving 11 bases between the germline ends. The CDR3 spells CASSLIGGHYEQYF. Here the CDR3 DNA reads TGTGCCAGCAGTTTAATTGGGGGCCACTACGAGCAGTACTTC.

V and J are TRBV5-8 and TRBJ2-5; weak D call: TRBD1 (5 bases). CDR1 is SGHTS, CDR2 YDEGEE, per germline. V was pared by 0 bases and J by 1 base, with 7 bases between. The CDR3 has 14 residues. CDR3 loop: CASSLADTQETQYF. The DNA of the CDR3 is TGTGCCAGCAGCTTGGCGGACACCCAAGAGACCCAGTACTTC.

This chain's CDR3 is CASSPPGTSGINEQYF. In DNA form, the CDR3 reads TGTGCCAGCTCACCACCCGGGACTAGCGGGATTAACGAGCAGTACTTC. The chain carries TRBV18 and TRBJ2-7, with 13 bases matching TRBD2. Germline loops: CDR1 KGHSH, CDR2 LQKENI. The CDR3 length is 16 residues. The V gene end was trimmed by 0 bases and the J gene end by 5 bases; junction bases not matched to a gene: 4.

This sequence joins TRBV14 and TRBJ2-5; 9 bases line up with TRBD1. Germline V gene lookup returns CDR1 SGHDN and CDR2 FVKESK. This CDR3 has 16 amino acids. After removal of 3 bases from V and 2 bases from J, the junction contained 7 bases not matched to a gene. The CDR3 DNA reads TGTGCCAGCAGCCATATCATTGGGACAGGGCAAGAGACCCAGTACTTC. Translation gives CASSHIIGTGQETQYF.

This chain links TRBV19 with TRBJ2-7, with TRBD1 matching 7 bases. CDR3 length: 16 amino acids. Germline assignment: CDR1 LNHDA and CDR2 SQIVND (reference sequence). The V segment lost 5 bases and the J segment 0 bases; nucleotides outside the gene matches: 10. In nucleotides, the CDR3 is TGTGCCAGTAGTCCTTACCGGGACAGACTCTCCTACGAGCAGTACTTC. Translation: CASSPYRDRLSYEQYF.

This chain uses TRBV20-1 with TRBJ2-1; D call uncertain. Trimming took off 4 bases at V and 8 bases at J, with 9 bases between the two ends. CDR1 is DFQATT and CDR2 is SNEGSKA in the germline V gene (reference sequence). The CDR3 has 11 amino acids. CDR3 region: CSAMTGDEQFF. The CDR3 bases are TGCAGTGCTATGACGGGCGATGAGCAGTTCTTC.

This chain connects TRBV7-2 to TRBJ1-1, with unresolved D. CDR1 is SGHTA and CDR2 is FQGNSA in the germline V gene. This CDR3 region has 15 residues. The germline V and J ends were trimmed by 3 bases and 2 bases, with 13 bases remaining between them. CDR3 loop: CASSFSSILNTEAFF. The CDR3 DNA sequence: TGTGCCAGCAGCTTCAGCTCGATTTTAAACACTGAAGCTTTCTTT.

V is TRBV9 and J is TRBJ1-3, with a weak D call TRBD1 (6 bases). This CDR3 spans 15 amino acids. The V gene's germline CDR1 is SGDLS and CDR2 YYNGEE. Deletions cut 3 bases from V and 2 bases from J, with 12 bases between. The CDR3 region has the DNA TGTGCCAGCAGCGCACTGGGGGGGCCTGGAAACACCATATATTTT. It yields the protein CASSALGGPGNTIYF.

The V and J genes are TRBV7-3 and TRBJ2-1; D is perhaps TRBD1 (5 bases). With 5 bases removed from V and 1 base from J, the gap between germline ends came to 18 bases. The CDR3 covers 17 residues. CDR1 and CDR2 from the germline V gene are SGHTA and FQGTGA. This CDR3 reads CASSLLSRAQSYNEQFF. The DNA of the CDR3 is TGTGCCAGCAGCCTACTGAGCAGGGCTCAGTCCTACAATGAGCAGTTCTTC.

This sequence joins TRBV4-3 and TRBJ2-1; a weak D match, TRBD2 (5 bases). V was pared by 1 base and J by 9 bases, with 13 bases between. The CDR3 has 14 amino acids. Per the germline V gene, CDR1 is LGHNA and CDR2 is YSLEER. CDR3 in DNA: TGCGCCAGCAGCCAAGGGGCTCTCGCGGGTGAGCAGTTCTTC. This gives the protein CASSQGALAGEQFF.

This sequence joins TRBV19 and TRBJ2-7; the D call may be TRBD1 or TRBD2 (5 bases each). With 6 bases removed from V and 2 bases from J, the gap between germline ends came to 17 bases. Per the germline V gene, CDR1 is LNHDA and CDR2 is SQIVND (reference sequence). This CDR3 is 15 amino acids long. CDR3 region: CASRYVGAATYEQYF. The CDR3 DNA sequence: TGTGCCAGTAGATATGTCGGGGCAGCAACCTACGAGCAGTACTTC.

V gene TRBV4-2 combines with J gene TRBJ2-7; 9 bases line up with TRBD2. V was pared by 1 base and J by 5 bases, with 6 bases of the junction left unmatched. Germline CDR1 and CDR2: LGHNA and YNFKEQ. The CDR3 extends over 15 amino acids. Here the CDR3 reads CASSQVGTSLDEQYF. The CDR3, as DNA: TGTGCCAGCAGCCAAGTGGGGACTAGCCTCGACGAGCAGTACTTC.

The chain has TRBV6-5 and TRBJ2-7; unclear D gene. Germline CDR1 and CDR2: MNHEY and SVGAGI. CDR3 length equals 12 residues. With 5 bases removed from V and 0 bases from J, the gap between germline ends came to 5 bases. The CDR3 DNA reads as TGTGCCAGCAGTGGGGACTCCTACGAGCAGTACTTC. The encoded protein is CASSGDSYEQYF.

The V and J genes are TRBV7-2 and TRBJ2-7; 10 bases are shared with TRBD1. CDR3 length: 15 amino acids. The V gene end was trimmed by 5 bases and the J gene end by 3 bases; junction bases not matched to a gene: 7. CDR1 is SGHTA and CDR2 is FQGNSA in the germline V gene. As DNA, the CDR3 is TGTGCCAGCAGCCGGGACAGGGGTCCCAACTACGAGCAGTACTTC. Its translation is CASSRDRGPNYEQYF.

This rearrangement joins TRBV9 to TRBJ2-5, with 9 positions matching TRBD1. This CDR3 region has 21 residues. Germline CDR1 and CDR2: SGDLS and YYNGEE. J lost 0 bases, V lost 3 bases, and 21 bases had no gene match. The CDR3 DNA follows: TGTGCCAGCAGCGAGAGCTCCGACAGGGGGAGGGCGGGGCGGTACCAAGAGACCCAGTACTTC. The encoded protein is CASSESSDRGRAGRYQETQYF.

The CDR3 here is CASSLGTGGSRNQPQHF. In DNA form, the CDR3 reads TGTGCCAGCAGCCTCGGGACAGGGGGGTCCCGCAATCAGCCCCAGCATTTT. The rearrangement joins TRBV9 to TRBJ1-5; 11 bases agree with TRBD1. The CDR3 totals 17 residues. The J segment lost 2 bases and the V segment lost 4 bases, leaving 8 bases of the junction unmatched. Per germline, CDR1 SGDLS and CDR2 YYNGEE.

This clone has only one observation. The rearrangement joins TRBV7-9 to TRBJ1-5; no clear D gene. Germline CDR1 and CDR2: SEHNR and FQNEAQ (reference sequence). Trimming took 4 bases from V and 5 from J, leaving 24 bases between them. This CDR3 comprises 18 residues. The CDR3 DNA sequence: TGTGCCAGCAGCTCTCCGCCGCCCGGGAACCCCAGTTATCAGCCCCAGCATTTT. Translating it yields CASSSPPPGNPSYQPQHF.

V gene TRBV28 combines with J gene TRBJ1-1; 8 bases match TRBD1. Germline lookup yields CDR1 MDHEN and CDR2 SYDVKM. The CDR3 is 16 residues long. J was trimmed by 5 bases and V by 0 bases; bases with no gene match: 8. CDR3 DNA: TGTGCCAGCAGTTTATGGACAGGGGCCCAGGAGACTGAAGCTTTCTTT. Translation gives CASSLWTGAQETEAFF. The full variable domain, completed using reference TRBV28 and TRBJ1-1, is DVKVTQSSRYLVKRTGEKVFLECVQDMDHENMFWYRQDPGLGLRLIYFSYDVKMKEKGDIPEGYSVSREKKERFSLILESASTNQTSMYLCASSLWTGAQETEAFFGQGTRLTVV.

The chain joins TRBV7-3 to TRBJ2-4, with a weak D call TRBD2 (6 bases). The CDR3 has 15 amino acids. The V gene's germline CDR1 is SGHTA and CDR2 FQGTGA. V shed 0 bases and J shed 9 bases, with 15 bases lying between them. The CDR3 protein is CASSLTPRLGGIQYF. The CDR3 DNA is TGTGCCAGCAGCTTAACTCCTCGTCTGGGGGGCATTCAGTACTTC.

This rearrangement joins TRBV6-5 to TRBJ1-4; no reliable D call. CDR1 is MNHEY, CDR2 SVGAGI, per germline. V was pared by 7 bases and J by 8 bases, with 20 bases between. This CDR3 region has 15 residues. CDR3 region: CASTLSLGRREKLFF. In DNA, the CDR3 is TGTGCCAGCACTCTTTCTTTAGGACGGAGGGAAAAACTGTTTTTT.